This T cell receptor beta chain was retrieved from a study of beta chain features in type 1 diabetes (dated by TCRdb to the late 2010s). At the level of the whole study: Mean age, gender distribution, total cell number and subset yield were not different between patients and healthy donors. A total of roughly 110 million sorted cells were examined across all samples, and the number of cells per subset was strongly correlated with RNA yield. The study compared TCRB repertoires of sorted circulating CD4+ T cell subsets between recently diagnosed type 1 diabetes patients and matched healthy donors. Regulatory and stem cell-like memory subsets were isolated from only 8 patients and roughly 8 healthy donors, whereas naive and central memory subsets came from all 30 or so donors. Results and caveats for the whole study, not just this receptor: Patients with type 1 diabetes made fewer insertions and deleted more nucleotides at VDJ recombination sites, implying thymic rearrangement abnormalities. Type 1 diabetes patients showed a moderate but significant shortening of TCRB CDR3 length in all four CD4+ subsets. Because small numbers of individuals were included in the HLA sub-analyses, any influence of HLA type on TCRB rearrangement was left unresolved. The naive, central memory and regulatory TCRB repertoires appeared to resemble one another more closely among patients than among healthy donors. Shorter templates might be favored by PCR, yet because patient and control samples were amplified and corrected together, any such skew would affect both groups equally. Because cDNA was sequenced instead of genomic DNA, highly expressing activated cells could be over-represented, though the groups showed no difference in activation or CD3 levels.

The CDR3 numbers 15 residues from cysteine through phenylalanine. Of all the DNA, just the CDR3 is kept, 45 bases in frame from base 1. Deletion took 9 bases off V and 0 bases off J, with a span of 16 bases between the germline ends. Reading the germline V gene gives CDR1 SGHTA and CDR2 FQGNSA. Each donor gave one peripheral blood draw, about 110 mL on average, collected into heparinised tubes. A BD FACSAria II was used to sort naive, central memory, regulatory and stem cell-like memory CD4+ T cells with a panel that included CD45RO, CCR7, CD25, CD127, CD95 and CD27. A purity above 95% was achieved for all sorted populations. Right away, PBMCs were isolated by Lymphoprep density gradient centrifugation and were stained directly, with no culture step. To minimize batch effects, samples were stained and sorted in pairs, one healthy donor with one patient per experiment. The entire isolated RNA was reverse transcribed using the High Capacity cDNA Reverse Transcription Kit, and thus expressed TCRB transcripts were sequenced. Deep immunoSEQ sequencing was applied to naive, central memory and regulatory T cell samples, giving an average of roughly 3.5 million total reads per sample. Sorted cells were lysed in RLT buffer and RNA was extracted with DNase-treated RNeasy Micro or Mini kits, depending on cell number. Each cell subset was processed on its own to prevent cross-contamination, while patient and healthy donor samples were processed together. TCRB sequences were amplified from cDNA with the immunoSEQ multiplex PCR, producing 87-bp fragments spanning the CDR3 region. Sequencing of the amplicons was done on the Illumina HiSeq platform. Processing in the source paper ran as follows. PCR bias was corrected computationally using synthetic template baselines, and reads within Hamming distance 2 were collapsed, with unmergeable singletons discarded. Reads were aligned against IMGT so that V, D and J genes, CDR3 length and insertions or deletions at six rearrangement sites could be assigned. Within each subset, clonotype counts were normalized to the number of sorted cells before true diversity and Gini coefficients were calculated with the tcR R package. The overlap coefficient, calculated on TCRB nucleotide sequences, was used to quantify repertoire sharing. As a proxy for the pre-selection repertoire, out-of-frame TCRB sequences from naive cells were analyzed. TCRdb stores this immuneACCESS table with in-frame sequences only. Part of the clones is absent; in the studies checked, under half of the shortfall reflects unresolved V genes, and no reason is known for the rest. That table gives V, J and clone size, and the DNA gave D and trimming. Present in this sample are some 660,000 clones, over 13% of which were seen just once. The ten largest clones capture nearly 0.04% of the sample.

This clone has a handful of counts. The target of this receptor is not known. Per-base qualities were not stored, and no clone one base away is much larger. The sample consisted of naive CD4+ T cells from blood. The meaning of the sample's cell subset or site label: true naive CD4+ T cells. This TCR was recovered from a man aged 18 to 29 with type 1 diabetes. The chain joins TRBV7-2 to TRBJ2-3; a tentative D match to TRBD2 spans 5 bases. The CDR3 sequence is CARRRAYGSTDTQYF. At the DNA level, the sequence is TGTGCCAGGAGGCGGGCTTACGGCAGCACAGATACGCAGTATTTT.